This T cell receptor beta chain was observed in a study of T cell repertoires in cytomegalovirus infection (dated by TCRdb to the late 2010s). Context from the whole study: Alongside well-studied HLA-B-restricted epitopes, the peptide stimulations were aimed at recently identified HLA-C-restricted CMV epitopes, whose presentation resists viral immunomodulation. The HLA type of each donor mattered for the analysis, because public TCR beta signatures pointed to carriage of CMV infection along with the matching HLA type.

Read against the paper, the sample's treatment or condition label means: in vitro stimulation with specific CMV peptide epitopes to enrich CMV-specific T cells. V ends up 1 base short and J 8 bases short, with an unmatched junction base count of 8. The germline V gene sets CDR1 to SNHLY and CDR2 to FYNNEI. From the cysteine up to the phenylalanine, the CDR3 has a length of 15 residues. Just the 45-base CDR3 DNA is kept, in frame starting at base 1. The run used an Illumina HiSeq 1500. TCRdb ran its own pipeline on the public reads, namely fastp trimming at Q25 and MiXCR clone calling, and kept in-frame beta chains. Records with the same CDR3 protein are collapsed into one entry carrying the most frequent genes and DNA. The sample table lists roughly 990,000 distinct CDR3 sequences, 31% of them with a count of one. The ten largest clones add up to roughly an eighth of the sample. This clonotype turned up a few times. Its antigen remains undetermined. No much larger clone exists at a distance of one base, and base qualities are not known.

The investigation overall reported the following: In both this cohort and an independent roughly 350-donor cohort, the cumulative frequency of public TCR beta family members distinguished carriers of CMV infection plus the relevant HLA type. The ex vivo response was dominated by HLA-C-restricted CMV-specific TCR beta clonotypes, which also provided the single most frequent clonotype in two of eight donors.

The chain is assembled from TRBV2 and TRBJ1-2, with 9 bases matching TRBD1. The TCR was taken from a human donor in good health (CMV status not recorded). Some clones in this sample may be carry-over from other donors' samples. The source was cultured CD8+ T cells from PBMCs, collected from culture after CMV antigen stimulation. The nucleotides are TGTGCCAGCAGTGAAGGGACAGGGGAATTCTACGGCTACACCTTC. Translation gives CASSEGTGEFYGYTF.